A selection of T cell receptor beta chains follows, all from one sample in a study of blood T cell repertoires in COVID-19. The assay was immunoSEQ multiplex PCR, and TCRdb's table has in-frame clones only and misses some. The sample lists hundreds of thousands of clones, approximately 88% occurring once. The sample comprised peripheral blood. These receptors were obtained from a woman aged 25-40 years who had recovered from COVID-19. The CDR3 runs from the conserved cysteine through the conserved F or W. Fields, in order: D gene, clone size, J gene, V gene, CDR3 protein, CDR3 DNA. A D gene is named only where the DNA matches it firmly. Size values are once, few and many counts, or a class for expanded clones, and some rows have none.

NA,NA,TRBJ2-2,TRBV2,CASSEDLLTGELFF,TGTGCCAGCAGTGAAGATCTCCTCACCGGGGAGCTGTTTTTT
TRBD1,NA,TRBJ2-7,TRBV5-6,CASSLARGPGYEQYF,TGTGCCAGCAGCTTGGCTAGGGGGCCTGGCTACGAGCAGTACTTC
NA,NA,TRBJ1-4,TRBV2,CASSDLRVGEKLFF,TGTGCCAGCAGTGATTTGAGGGTTGGCGAAAAACTGTTTTTT
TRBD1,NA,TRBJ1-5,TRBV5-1,CASSLTGGNQPQHF,TGCGCCAGCAGCTTGACAGGGGGCAATCAGCCCCAGCATTTT
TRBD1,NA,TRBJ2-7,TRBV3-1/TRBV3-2,CASSGQGGQGEYEQYF,TGTGCCAGCAGTGGACAGGGCGGGCAGGGAGAATACGAGCAGTACTTC
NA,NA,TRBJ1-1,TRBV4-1,CASSPVLEGFNTEAFF,TGCGCCAGCAGCCCAGTGTTGGAGGGGTTTAACACTGAAGCTTTCTTT
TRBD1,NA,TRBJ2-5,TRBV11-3,CASSRGQGAGETQYF,TGTGCCAGCAGCCGGGGCCAGGGGGCAGGGGAGACCCAGTACTTC
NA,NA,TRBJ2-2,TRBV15,CATSRPAGELFF,TGTGCCACCAGCAGACCCGCCGGGGAGCTGTTTTTT
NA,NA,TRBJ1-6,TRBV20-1,CSASPGGYNSPLHF,TGCAGTGCTAGTCCGGGGGGTTATAACTCACCCCTCCACTTT
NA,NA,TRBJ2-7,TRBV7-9,CASTSPWGGAYEQYF,TGTGCCAGCACCTCTCCATGGGGGGGCGCCTACGAGCAGTACTTC
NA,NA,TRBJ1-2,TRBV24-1,CATSDLAGYTF,TGTGCCACCAGTGATTTAGCTGGCTACACCTTC
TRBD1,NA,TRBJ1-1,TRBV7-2,CASSTYDRGGTEAFF,TGTGCCAGCAGCACCTACGACAGGGGCGGCACTGAAGCTTTCTTT
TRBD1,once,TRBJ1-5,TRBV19,CASTNRGRNNQPQHF,TGTGCCAGCACAAACAGGGGGCGAAACAATCAGCCCCAGCATTTT
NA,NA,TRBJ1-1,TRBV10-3,CAISLLQSGQNTEAFF,TGTGCCATCAGCCTCCTCCAGTCGGGACAGAACACTGAAGCTTTCTTT
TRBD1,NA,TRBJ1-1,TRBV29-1,CSVSLATGTEAFF,TGCAGCGTCTCCCTCGCGACAGGGACTGAAGCTTTCTTT
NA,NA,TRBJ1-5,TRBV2,CASSDPQGSDQPQHF,TGTGCCAGCAGTGACCCACAGGGAAGCGATCAGCCCCAGCATTTT
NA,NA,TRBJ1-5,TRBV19,CASSVQAGQPQHF,TGTGCCAGTAGTGTCCAAGCGGGGCAGCCCCAGCATTTT
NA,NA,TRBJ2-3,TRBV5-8,CASNDRGTDTQYF,TGTGCCAGCAACGACAGAGGCACAGATACGCAGTATTTT
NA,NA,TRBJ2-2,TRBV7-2,CASSLVQFTGELFF,TGTGCCAGCAGCTTAGTGCAGTTCACCGGGGAGCTGTTTTTT
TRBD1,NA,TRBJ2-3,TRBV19,CASARQGVLDTQYF,TGTGCCAGTGCTAGACAGGGGGTTTTAGATACGCAGTATTTT
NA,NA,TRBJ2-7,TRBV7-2,CASSSRDSSYEQYF,TGTGCCAGCAGCTCCCGAGACTCATCCTACGAGCAGTACTTC
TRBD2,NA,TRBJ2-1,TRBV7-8,CASSSTQLAGGLNEQFF,TGTGCCAGCAGCTCCACCCAACTAGCGGGGGGACTAAATGAGCAGTTCTTC
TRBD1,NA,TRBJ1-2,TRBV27,CASTYRGGGGYTF,TGTGCCAGCACATACAGGGGTGGAGGAGGCTACACCTTC
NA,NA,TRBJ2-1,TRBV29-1,CSGTPGGSSYNEQFF,TGCAGCGGAACGCCTGGGGGGAGCTCCTACAATGAGCAGTTCTTC
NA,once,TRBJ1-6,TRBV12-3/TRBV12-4,CASRSDGDSPLHF,TGTGCCAGCAGATCGGACGGGGATTCACCCCTCCACTTT
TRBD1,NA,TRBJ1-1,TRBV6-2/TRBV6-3,CASSYLNSDGTGAMNTEAFF,TGTGCCAGCAGTTACTTAAACAGCGACGGGACAGGGGCGATGAACACTGAAGCTTTCTTT
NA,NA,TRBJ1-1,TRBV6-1,CASSRGVTNTEAFF,TGTGCCAGCAGCCGGGGGGTAACGAACACTGAAGCTTTCTTT
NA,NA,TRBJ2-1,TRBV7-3,CASSQNSYNEQFF,TGTGCCAGCAGCCAAAACTCCTACAATGAGCAGTTCTTC
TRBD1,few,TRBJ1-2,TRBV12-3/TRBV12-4,CASRRQGDGYTF,TGTGCCAGCAGGCGACAGGGAGATGGCTACACCTTC
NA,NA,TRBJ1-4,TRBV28,CASRAANEKLFF,TGTGCCAGCAGGGCAGCTAATGAAAAACTGTTTTTT
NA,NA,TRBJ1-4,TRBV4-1,CASSRTEPTNEKLFF,TGCGCCAGCAGCCGGACTGAACCAACTAATGAAAAACTGTTTTTT
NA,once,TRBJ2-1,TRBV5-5,CASSLDIYNEQFF,TGTGCCAGCAGCCTGGATATCTACAATGAGCAGTTCTTC
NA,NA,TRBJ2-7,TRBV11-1,CASVPRGLSYEQYF,TGTGCCAGCGTCCCACGCGGTCTCTCCTACGAGCAGTACTTC
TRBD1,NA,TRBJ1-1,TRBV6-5,CASSPRQGMNTEAFF,TGTGCCAGCAGCCCAAGACAGGGCATGAACACTGAAGCTTTCTTT
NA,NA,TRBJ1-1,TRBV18,CASSSLGPNTEAFF,TGTGCCAGCTCCTCCCTAGGTCCGAACACTGAAGCTTTCTTT
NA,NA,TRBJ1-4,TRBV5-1,CASSLESATNEKLFF,TGCGCCAGCAGCTTGGAATCTGCAACTAATGAAAAACTGTTTTTT
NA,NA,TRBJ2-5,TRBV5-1,CASSTTGETQYF,TGCGCCAGCAGCACGACAGGAGAGACCCAGTACTTC
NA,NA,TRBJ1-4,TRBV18,CASSPGPNEKLFF,TGTGCCAGCTCACCGGGCCCTAATGAAAAACTGTTTTTT
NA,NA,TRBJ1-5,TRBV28,CAHRGGNNQPQHF,TGTGCCCACCGCGGGGGGAACAATCAGCCCCAGCATTTT
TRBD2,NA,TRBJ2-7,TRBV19,CASSPDAGGGYEQYF,TGTGCCAGTAGCCCAGATGCGGGGGGAGGGTACGAGCAGTACTTC
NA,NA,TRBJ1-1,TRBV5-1,CASSLAGHHNTEAFF,TGCGCCAGCAGCTTGGCAGGCCATCACAACACTGAAGCTTTCTTT
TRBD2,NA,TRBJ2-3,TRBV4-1,CASSPLAGGQSDTQYF,TGCGCCAGCAGCCCCTTAGCGGGGGGGCAATCAGATACGCAGTATTTT
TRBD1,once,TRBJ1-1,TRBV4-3,CASSRGQGEEAFF,TGCGCCAGCAGCCGAGGACAGGGTGAAGAAGCTTTCTTT